This T cell receptor beta chain was profiled in a study of cytomegalovirus exposure and HLA in healthy donors. About the study: Most donors, roughly 82% of approximately 400 genotyped, fell in the Caucasian-associated ancestry cluster.

This CDR3 is built from 16 residues. J lost 3 bases, V lost 8 bases, and 9 bases had no gene match. The germline V gene encodes CDR1 ENHRY and CDR2 SYGVKD. Whole-study findings and limits: Several of the most significant clusters appeared linked to common viral pathogens, based on a later analysis. TCR beta chains numbering some 150 were designated cytomegalovirus-associated. TCR beta V segments were, for the most part, productive about 90% or about 30% of the time in an earlier analysis.

Primers included in the PCR were 60 Vbeta and 13 Jbeta primers. Assay used: immunoSEQ multiplex PCR; TCRdb lists only in-frame clones, some missing. The sample holds 110,000 to 150,000 clones, around 77% seen once. As concerns this clone: The target antigen is unknown.

This clonotype originated in a woman aged 45-60 years in good health and CMV-seronegative. The chain combines TRBV10-3 with TRBJ2-2, with 10 bases lining up with TRBD2. Sequences were obtained from PBMCs. As DNA, the CDR3 is TGTGCCATCGGAACTAGCGGGGAGACCCACACCGGGGAGCTGTTTTTT. This translates into CAIGTSGETHTGELFF.